Shown below are 25 T cell receptor beta chains from a single sample sequenced in a study of early T cells in non-severe SARS-CoV-2 infection. Using its own MiXCR run on the 5' RACE reads, TCRdb lists one record per CDR3 protein. The sample comprises some 33,000 distinct CDR3 sequences, approximately 5% of which are singletons, and about an eighth rests with the top ten. Sequencing used whole blood. The receptor set was obtained from an adult who was a healthcare worker with PCR-confirmed SARS-CoV-2 infection or an uninfected control (not recorded which).

This clonotype was seen repeatedly, ten times or more. This chain uses TRBV18 with TRBJ2-3; no reliable D call. Germline V gives CDR1 KGHSH, CDR2 LQKENI. Trimming took off 0 bases at V and 6 bases at J, with 10 bases between the two ends. CDR3 length: 14 residues. The CDR3 region is CASSPPFGVDTQYF. In DNA form, the CDR3 reads TGTGCCAGCTCACCACCGTTTGGTGTGGATACGCAGTATTTT.

The table lists this clonotype with a few counts. The chain is built from TRBV7-2 and TRBJ2-7; TRBD1 matches 7 bases. From germline, CDR1 is SGHTA and CDR2 FQGNSA. The V and J ends lost 3 bases and 7 bases, in that order; junction bases with no gene match: 12. This CDR3 is 15 amino acids long. In DNA form, the CDR3 reads TGTGCCAGCAGCTTGCTACAGGGGTCTGTGGGGGAGCAGTACTTC. As protein: CASSLLQGSVGEQYF.

J is TRBJ2-3 and V is TRBV7-2; possible D gene TRBD1, 6 bases. Germline-derived CDR1 and CDR2 are SGHTA and FQGNSA. This CDR3 is 14 amino acids long. V lost 6 bases and J 3 bases, leaving 13 bases between the germline ends. CDR3 DNA: TGTGCCAGCAGTAGAGATACAGGGACAGATACGCAGTATTTT. It encodes CASSRDTGTDTQYF.

This clonotype has only a few counts. V is TRBV20-1 and J is TRBJ2-1, with D hard to call. The CDR3 has 10 amino acids. V dropped 5 bases and J dropped 4 bases, with 3 bases sitting between them. Germline V gene data show CDR1 as DFQATT and CDR2 as SNEGSKA (reference sequence). The CDR3 DNA follows: TGCAGTGCTCGATACAATGAGCAGTTCTTC. It yields the protein CSARYNEQFF.

This clonotype came up many times. The CDR3 reads CASSLTPAGDNSPLHF. The CDR3 coding sequence is TGTGCCAGCAGTTTGACCCCTGCAGGTGATAATTCACCCCTCCACTTT. The chain employs TRBV27 and TRBJ1-6; D not resolved. Looked up from germline, CDR1 is MNHEY and CDR2 is SMNVEV (reference sequence). V was clipped by 3 bases and J by 5 bases, with 14 bases between them. This CDR3 is built from 16 residues.

This clonotype was seen many times. The gene calls are TRBV2 and TRBJ2-7; D gene unclear. Trimming removed 7 bases at V and 3 bases at J, with 13 bases between. The length of the CDR3 is 13 residues. Germline assignment: CDR1 SNHLY and CDR2 FYNNEI. Here the CDR3 DNA reads TGTGCCAGCATAAGCAACAGCAACTACGAGCAGTACTTC. Encoded protein: CASISNSNYEQYF.

The V gene is TRBV5-1, the J gene TRBJ2-1; D is unclear. Trimming removed 0 bases at V and 1 base at J, with 5 bases between. This CDR3 region has 14 residues. CDR1 is SGHRS and CDR2 is YFSETQ in the germline V gene. The CDR3 DNA is TGCGCCAGCAGCTTGGCCCCTTCCTACAATGAGCAGTTCTTC. This gives the protein CASSLAPSYNEQFF.

This clonotype came up many times. This sequence joins TRBV20-1 and TRBJ1-2; TRBD1 matches 7 bases. Germline assignment: CDR1 DFQATT and CDR2 SNEGSKA (reference sequence). This CDR3 comprises 16 residues. V trimming: 3 bases; J trimming: 4 bases; junction bases outside the gene matches: 14. The CDR3 here is CSASSQQGRGIYGYTF. CDR3 bases: TGCAGTGCTAGTTCCCAACAGGGGCGAGGAATCTATGGCTACACCTTC.

The V gene is TRBV6-2 or TRBV6-3, the J gene TRBJ2-7; 9 bases map to TRBD2. Trimming at V came to 8 bases and at J to 3 bases, leaving 5 bases not matched to a gene. The CDR3 loop spans 13 amino acids. Germline CDR1 reads MNHEY; CDR2 reads SVGEGT. The DNA for the CDR3 is TGTGCCAGCCAGCGGGGGGCCTTCTACGAGCAGTACTTC. Translated, it gives CASQRGAFYEQYF.

The table lists this clonotype with many counts. The chain joins TRBV4-1 to TRBJ1-1; D is perhaps TRBD1 (6 bases). Germline V gene lookup returns CDR1 MGHRA and CDR2 YSYEKL. This CDR3 has 15 amino acids. The V gene lost 0 bases and the J gene lost 7 bases, with 15 bases spanning the gap. This CDR3 is CASSQDAGATNEAFF. CDR3 coding DNA: TGCGCCAGCAGCCAAGATGCGGGGGCTACCAATGAAGCTTTCTTT.

This clonotype was detected many times. The chain carries TRBV5-4 and TRBJ2-7; TRBD2 agrees at 11 bases. The CDR3 has 15 residues. The junction had 10 bases not matched to a gene; V was cut back by 4 bases and J by 7 bases. Germline V gene lookup returns CDR1 SGHNT and CDR2 YYREEE (reference sequence). The CDR3 sequence: CASSPKGTSGWEQYF. In DNA form, the CDR3 reads TGTGCCAGCAGCCCGAAAGGGACTAGCGGATGGGAGCAGTACTTC.

This clonotype was recorded many times. The chain has TRBV10-3 and TRBJ1-6, with D maybe TRBD1 (6 bases). V was pared by 3 bases and J by 9 bases, with 12 bases between. CDR1 and CDR2 from the germline V gene are ENHRY and SYGVKD. The CDR3 extends over 14 amino acids. CDR3 sequence: CAISDQGRSSPLHF. CDR3 coding DNA: TGTGCCATCAGTGACCAGGGGCGCTCTTCACCCCTCCACTTT.

This clonotype was detected ten times or more. The gene calls are TRBV6-6 and TRBJ1-1; tentatively, D is TRBD1 (5 bases). V lost 6 bases and J 5 bases, leaving 13 bases between the germline ends. Germline V gene lookup returns CDR1 MNHNY and CDR2 SVGAGI (reference sequence). This CDR3 spans 13 amino acids. This CDR3 is CASSTDRGTEAFF. The CDR3 nucleotides read TGTGCCAGCAGCACGGACCGGGGGACTGAAGCTTTCTTT.

On this clonotype: With a much larger clone just one base away, this may be a read error. The gene calls are TRBV4-1 and TRBJ1-5, with 11 bases that match TRBD1. Germline V gene lookup returns CDR1 MGHRA and CDR2 YSYEKL. The CDR3 is made up of 15 amino acids. In DNA form, the CDR3 reads TGCGCCAACAGCAGGGACAGGGGGGACAATCAGCCCCAGCATTTT. This gives the protein CANSRDRGDNQPQHF.

This clonotype appeared many times. This rearrangement joins TRBV5-6 to TRBJ2-2; maybe TRBD2 (6 bases). Per germline, CDR1 SGHDT and CDR2 YYEEEE. CDR3 size: 15 residues. Between the trimmed V and J ends, which lost 4 bases and 6 bases, there was a span of 16 bases. The CDR3 is CASSPRDFWAGELFF. In DNA form, the CDR3 reads TGTGCCAGCAGCCCACGGGACTTCTGGGCCGGGGAGCTGTTTTTT.

The chain links TRBV7-9 to TRBJ1-4; D perhaps matches TRBD1 (6 bases). Deletions cut 4 bases from V and 3 bases from J, with 9 bases between. Germline V lookup: CDR1 SEHNR, CDR2 FQNEAQ (reference sequence). CDR3 length: 14 amino acids. The CDR3: CASSWGLPNEKLFF. DNA of the CDR3: TGTGCCAGCAGCTGGGGGCTTCCTAATGAAAAACTGTTTTTT.

This clonotype was seen many times. The chain links TRBV20-1 to TRBJ2-1; D ambiguous. V was cut by 0 bases and J by 6 bases, with 6 bases left in between. Per the germline V gene, CDR1 is DFQATT and CDR2 is SNEGSKA (reference sequence). This CDR3 has 12 residues. CDR3 in amino acids: CSARDPLNEQFF. The CDR3 nucleotides read TGCAGTGCTAGAGATCCACTCAATGAGCAGTTCTTC.

The CDR3 sequence is CASSYEGQAYEKLFF. The DNA of the CDR3 is TGTGCCAGCAGTTACGAAGGACAGGCTTATGAAAAACTGTTTTTT. The rearrangement links TRBV6-6 to TRBJ1-4; TRBD1 agrees at 7 bases. Trimming took 2 bases from V and 6 from J; bases not matched to a gene: 6. Germline loops: CDR1 MNHNY, CDR2 SVGAGI (reference sequence). The CDR3 is 15 residues long.

Ten or more counts support this clonotype. The chain uses TRBV7-2 and TRBJ2-5, with D perhaps TRBD1 or TRBD2 (7 bases each). Deletions cut 0 bases from V and 1 base from J, with 12 bases between. The CDR3 length is 16 residues. The germline V gene has CDR1 SGHTA and CDR2 FQGNSA. This CDR3 is CASSLAQGGRQETQYF. CDR3 nucleotides: TGTGCCAGCAGCTTAGCCCAGGGGGGGCGCCAAGAGACCCAGTACTTC. Full variable domain (remainder filled in from reference TRBV7-2 and TRBJ2-5): GAGVSQSPSNKVTEKGKDVELRCDPISGHTALYWYRQSLGQGLEFLIYFQGNSAPDKSGLPSDRFSAERTGGSVSTLTIQRTQQEDSAVYLCASSLAQGGRQETQYFGPGTRLLVL.

By share, this clonotype ranks as medium-sized (0.01 to 0.1%). This chain links TRBV19 with TRBJ2-1; D unclear. CDR3 length equals 14 residues. Germline loops: CDR1 LNHDA, CDR2 SQIVND (reference sequence). V lost 5 bases to trimming and J lost 2 bases, with 10 bases between them. DNA of the CDR3: TGTGCCAGTAGTCCCGGTTGGCCCTACAATGAGCAGTTCTTC. It is translated as CASSPGWPYNEQFF.

This clonotype showed up many times. The chain recombines TRBV9 with TRBJ2-7; D possibly matches TRBD1 or TRBD2 (5 bases each). The V end was cut by 0 bases, the J end by 4 bases, with 11 bases between. CDR3 size: 14 residues. Germline CDR1 is SGDLS and CDR2 is YYNGEE. CDR3 in amino acids: CASSVGDEAYEQYF. The CDR3 bases are TGTGCCAGCAGCGTAGGGGACGAGGCTTACGAGCAGTACTTC. Combining the CDR3 with reference TRBV9 and TRBJ2-7 gives the whole variable domain DSGVTQTPKHLITATGQRVTLRCSPRSGDLSVYWYQQSLDQGLQFLIQYYNGEERAKGNILERFSAQQFPDLHSELNLSSLELGDSALYFCASSVGDEAYEQYFGPGTRLTVT.

At least ten counts were recorded for this clonotype. The CDR3 sequence: CATGRNTEAFF. In nucleotides, the CDR3 is TGTGCCACTGGCCGTAACACTGAAGCTTTCTTT. The chain has TRBV19 and TRBJ1-1; D remains unclear. The CDR3 consists of 11 residues. Germline assignment: CDR1 LNHDA and CDR2 SQIVND (reference sequence). V lost 10 bases, J lost 2 bases, and 8 bases lay in between.

V and J are TRBV5-6 and TRBJ2-7; the D gene is possibly TRBD1 (6 bases). The CDR3 extends over 13 amino acids. V dropped 2 bases and J dropped 4 bases, with 10 bases sitting between them. Germline lookup yields CDR1 SGHDT and CDR2 YYEEEE. CDR3 sequence (DNA): TGTGCCAGCAGCTTCGGGACACTTTACGAGCAGTACTTC. It specifies CASSFGTLYEQYF.

This clonotype appeared once. Just one base apart from a much larger clone, this may be a read error. V gene TRBV11-2 combines with J gene TRBJ2-7; D uncertain. This CDR3 contains 12 residues. The V gene's germline CDR1 is SGHAT and CDR2 FQNNGV. The V and J ends lost 0 bases and 6 bases respectively, with 6 bases between them. The CDR3 loop reads CASSLEAREQYF. As DNA, the CDR3 is TGTGCCAGCAGCTTAGAGGCCCGCGAGCAGTACTTC.

This clonotype was recorded at least ten times. V usage is TRBV27 and J usage is TRBJ2-5, with a tentative D call TRBD2 (6 bases). The CDR3 has 13 residues. The germline V gene encodes CDR1 MNHEY and CDR2 SMNVEV (reference sequence). Trimming pared 7 bases from V and 5 bases from J, leaving 14 bases between. CDR3 sequence (DNA): TGTGCCAGCACTACTGGGAGGATGGAGACCCAGTACTTC. It is translated as CASTTGRMETQYF.